This T cell receptor beta chain was captured in a study of cytomegalovirus exposure and HLA in healthy donors. Points from the study as a whole: Listed as cytomegalovirus-associated were 150 or so TCR beta chains. CMV antigen specificity was confirmed in vitro for a few CMV-associated chains.

V was trimmed by 1 base and J by 4 bases, leaving 4 bases between them. Germline CDR1 and CDR2: SGHTA and FQGNSA. The length of the CDR3 is 12 residues. This PCR relied on a set of 60 Vbeta primers and 13 Jbeta primers. Repertoires were generated with immunoSEQ multiplex PCR, while TCRdb's copy carries only in-frame clones and drops some. This sample's table has 45,000 to 55,000 clones. As regards this clone: What it binds is not known.

The chain has TRBV7-2 and TRBJ2-5; no clear D. The sample was PBMCs. This TCR came from a male donor in good health and CMV-seropositive. The CDR3 sequence: CASSLGRETQYF. CDR3 DNA: TGTGCCAGCAGCTTAGGTAGAGAGACCCAGTACTTC.